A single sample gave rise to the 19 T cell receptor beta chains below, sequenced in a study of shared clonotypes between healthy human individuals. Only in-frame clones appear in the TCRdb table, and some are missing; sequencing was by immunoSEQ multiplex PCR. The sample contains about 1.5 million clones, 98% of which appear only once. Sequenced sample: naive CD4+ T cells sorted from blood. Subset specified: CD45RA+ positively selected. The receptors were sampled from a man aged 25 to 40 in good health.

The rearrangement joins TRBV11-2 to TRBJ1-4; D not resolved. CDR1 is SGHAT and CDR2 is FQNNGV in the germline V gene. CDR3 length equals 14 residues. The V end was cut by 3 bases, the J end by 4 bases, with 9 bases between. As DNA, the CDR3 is TGTGCCAGCAGCTTCGGGCAACTTAATGAAAAACTGTTTTTT. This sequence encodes CASSFGQLNEKLFF.

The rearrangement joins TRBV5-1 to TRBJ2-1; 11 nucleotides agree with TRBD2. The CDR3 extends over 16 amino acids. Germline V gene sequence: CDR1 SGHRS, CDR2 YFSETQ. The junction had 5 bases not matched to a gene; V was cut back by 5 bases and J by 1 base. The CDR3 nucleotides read TGCGCCAGCAGTCGTAGCGGGAGGGAGTCCTACAATGAGCAGTTCTTC. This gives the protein CASSRSGRESYNEQFF.

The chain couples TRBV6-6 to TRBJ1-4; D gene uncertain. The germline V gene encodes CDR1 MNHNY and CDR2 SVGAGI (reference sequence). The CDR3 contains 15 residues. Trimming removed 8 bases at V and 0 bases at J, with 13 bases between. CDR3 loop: CASSSQTATNEKLFF. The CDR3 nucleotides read TGTGCCAGCTCGAGCCAAACTGCAACTAATGAAAAACTGTTTTTT.

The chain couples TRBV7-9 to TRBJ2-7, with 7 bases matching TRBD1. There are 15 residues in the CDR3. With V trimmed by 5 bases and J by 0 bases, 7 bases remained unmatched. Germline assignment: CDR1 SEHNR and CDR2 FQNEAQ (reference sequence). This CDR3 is CASSTAGGSSYEQYF. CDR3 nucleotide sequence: TGTGCCAGCAGCACCGCAGGGGGAAGCTCCTACGAGCAGTACTTC.

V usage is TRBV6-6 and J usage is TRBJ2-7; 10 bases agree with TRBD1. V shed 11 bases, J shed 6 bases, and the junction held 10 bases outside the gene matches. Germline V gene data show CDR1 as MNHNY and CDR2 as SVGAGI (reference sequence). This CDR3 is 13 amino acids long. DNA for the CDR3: TGTGCCGCCCAACGGGACAGGGGTCTCGAGCAGTACTTC. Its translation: CAAQRDRGLEQYF.

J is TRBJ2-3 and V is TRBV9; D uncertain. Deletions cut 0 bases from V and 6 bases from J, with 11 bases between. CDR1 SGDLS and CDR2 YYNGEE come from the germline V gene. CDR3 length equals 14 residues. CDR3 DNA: TGTGCCAGCAGCGTAGAGAAGTTTGGGGATACGCAGTATTTT. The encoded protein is CASSVEKFGDTQYF.

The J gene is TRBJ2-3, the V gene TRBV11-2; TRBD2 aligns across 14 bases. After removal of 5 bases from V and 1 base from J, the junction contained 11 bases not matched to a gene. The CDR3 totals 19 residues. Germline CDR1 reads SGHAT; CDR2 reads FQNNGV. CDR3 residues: CASSGGLAGAFRGTDTQYF. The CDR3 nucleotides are TGTGCCAGCAGCGGGGGACTAGCGGGAGCGTTTAGAGGCACAGATACGCAGTATTTT.

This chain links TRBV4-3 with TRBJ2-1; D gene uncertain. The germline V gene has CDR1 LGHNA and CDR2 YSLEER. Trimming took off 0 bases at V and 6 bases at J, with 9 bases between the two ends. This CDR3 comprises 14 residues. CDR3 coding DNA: TGCGCCAGCAGCCAAGAGATCCGGTCCAATGAGCAGTTCTTC. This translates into CASSQEIRSNEQFF.

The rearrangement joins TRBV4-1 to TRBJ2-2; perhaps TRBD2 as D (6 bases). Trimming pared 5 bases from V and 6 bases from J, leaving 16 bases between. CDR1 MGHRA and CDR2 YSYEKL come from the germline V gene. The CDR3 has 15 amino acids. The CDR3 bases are TGCGCCAGCAGCGCCATCCAGCAGCGGGCCGGGGAGCTGTTTTTT. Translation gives CASSAIQQRAGELFF.

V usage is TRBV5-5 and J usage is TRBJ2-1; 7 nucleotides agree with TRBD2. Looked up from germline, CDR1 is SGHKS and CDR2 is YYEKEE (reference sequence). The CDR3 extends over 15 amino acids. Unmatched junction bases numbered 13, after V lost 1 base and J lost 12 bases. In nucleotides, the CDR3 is TGTGCCAGCAGCTTGACAGGAGATAGCGGGCAAGGGCAGTTCTTC. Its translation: CASSLTGDSGQGQFF.

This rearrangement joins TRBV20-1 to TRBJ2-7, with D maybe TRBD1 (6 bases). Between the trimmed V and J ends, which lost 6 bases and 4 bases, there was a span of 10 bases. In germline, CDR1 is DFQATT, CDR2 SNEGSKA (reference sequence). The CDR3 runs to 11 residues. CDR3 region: CSATGIYEQYF. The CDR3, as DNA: TGCAGTGCAACAGGGATTTACGAGCAGTACTTC.

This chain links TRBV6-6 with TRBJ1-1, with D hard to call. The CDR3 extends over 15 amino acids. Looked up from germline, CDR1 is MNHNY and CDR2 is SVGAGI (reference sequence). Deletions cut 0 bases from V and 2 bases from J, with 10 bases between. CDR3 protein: CASSYSGVPNTEAFF. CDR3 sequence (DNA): TGTGCCAGCAGTTACTCGGGAGTCCCCAACACTGAAGCTTTCTTT.

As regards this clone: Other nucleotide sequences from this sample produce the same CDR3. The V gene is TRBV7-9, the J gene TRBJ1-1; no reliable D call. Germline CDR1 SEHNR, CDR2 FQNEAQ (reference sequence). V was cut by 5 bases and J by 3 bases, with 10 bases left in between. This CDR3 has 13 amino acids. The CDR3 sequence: CASSPGRDTEAFF. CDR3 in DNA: TGTGCCAGCAGCCCAGGACGGGACACTGAAGCTTTCTTT.

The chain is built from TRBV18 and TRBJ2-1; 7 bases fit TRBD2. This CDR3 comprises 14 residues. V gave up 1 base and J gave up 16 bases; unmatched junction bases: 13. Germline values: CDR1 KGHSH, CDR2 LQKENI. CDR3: CASSPRRYSGGEFF. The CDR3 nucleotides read TGTGCCAGCTCACCACGGAGGTATTCGGGAGGAGAATTCTTC.

CDR3 loop: CAISESTGTDTQYF. The CDR3 coding sequence is TGTGCCATCAGTGAGTCGACGGGCACAGATACGCAGTATTTT. This chain joins TRBV10-3 and TRBJ2-3; D unclear. Germline V gene sequence: CDR1 ENHRY, CDR2 SYGVKD. The CDR3 is made up of 14 amino acids. V was shortened by 0 bases and J by 1 base, with 5 bases between the two germline ends.

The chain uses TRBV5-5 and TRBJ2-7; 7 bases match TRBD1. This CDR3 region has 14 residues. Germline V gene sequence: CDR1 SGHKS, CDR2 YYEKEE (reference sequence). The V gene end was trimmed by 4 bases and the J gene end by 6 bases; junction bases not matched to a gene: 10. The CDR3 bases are TGTGCCAGCAGCCGACAGGGTCTATCCAGCGAGCAGTACTTC. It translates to CASSRQGLSSEQYF.

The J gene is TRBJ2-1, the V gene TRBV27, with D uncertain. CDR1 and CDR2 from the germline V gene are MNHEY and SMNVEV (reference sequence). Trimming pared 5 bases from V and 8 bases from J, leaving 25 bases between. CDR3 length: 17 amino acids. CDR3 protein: CASSPSRAGLPYYEQFF. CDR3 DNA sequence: TGTGCCAGCAGTCCCTCCCGCGCCGGGTTACCATACTATGAGCAGTTCTTC.

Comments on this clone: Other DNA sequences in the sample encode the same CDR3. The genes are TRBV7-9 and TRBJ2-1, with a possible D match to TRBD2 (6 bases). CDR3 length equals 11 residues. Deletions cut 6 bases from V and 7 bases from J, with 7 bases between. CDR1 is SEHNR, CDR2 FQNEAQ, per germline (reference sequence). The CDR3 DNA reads TGTGCCAGCAGTCGGGGGAATGAGCAGTTCTTC. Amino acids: CASSRGNEQFF. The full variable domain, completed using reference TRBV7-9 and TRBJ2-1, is DTGVSQNPRHKITKRGQNVTFRCDPISEHNRLYWYRQTLGQGPEFLTYFQNEAQLEKSRLLSDRFSAERPKGSFSTLEIQRTEQGDSAMYLCASSRGNEQFFGPGTRLTVL.

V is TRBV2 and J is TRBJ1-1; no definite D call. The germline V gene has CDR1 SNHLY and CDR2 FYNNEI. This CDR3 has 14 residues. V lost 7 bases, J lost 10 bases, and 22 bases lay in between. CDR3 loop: CASTPQRVNSRAFF. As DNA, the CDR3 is TGTGCCAGCACCCCTCAAAGGGTCAATAGTCGAGCTTTCTTT.